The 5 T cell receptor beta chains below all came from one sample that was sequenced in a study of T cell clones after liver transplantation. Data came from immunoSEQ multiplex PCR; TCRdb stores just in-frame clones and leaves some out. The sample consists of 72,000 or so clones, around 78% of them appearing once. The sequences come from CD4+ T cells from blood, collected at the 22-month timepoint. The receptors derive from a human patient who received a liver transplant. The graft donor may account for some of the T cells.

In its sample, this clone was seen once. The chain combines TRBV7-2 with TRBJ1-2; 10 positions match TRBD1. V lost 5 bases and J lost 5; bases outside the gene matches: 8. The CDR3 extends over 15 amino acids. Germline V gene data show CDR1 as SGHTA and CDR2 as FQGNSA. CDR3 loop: CASSVPGQGYYGYTF. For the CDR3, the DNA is TGTGCCAGCAGCGTCCCGGGACAGGGGTATTATGGCTACACCTTC.

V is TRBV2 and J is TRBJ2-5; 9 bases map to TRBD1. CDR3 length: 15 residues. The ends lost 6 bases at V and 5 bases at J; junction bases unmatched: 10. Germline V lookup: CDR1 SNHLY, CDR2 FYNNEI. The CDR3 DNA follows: TGTGCCAGCAGATACAGGGGGCTGGGGCTGGAGACCCAGTACTTC. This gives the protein CASRYRGLGLETQYF.

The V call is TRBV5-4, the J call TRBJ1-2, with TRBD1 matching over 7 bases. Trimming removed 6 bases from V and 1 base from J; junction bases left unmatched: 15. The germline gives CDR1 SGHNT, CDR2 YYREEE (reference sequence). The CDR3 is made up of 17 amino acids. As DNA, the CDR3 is TGTGCCAGCACCTCCGGAGGCACAGGGGCGGGTAACTATGGCTACACCTTC. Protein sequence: CASTSGGTGAGNYGYTF.

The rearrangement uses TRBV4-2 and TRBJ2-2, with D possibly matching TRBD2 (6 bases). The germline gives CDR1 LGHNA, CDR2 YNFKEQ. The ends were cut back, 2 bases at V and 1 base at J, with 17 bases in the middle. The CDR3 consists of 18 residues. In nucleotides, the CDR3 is TGTGCCAGCAGCCAAATCGGGTGGGGACTCATGAACACCGGGGAGCTGTTTTTT. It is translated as CASSQIGWGLMNTGELFF.

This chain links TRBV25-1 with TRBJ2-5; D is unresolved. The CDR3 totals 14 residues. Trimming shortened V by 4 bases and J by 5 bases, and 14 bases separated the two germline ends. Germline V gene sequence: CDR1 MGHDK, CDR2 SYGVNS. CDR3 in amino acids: CASSGGRVYETQYF. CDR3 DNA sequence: TGTGCCAGCAGTGGGGGAAGGGTATACGAGACCCAGTACTTC.